The clone carrying this TCR beta chain was observed a single time. Its matching antigen is unknown. This record comes from a study of T-cell reconstitution after alpha-beta-depleted transplantation in children. Findings and limits, study-wide: At around two months after transplant, the alpha-beta T cells were reportedly derived from several hundred expanded clones that came from non-depleted graft cells. A year post-transplant, T-cell counts and diversity derived mostly from newly produced T cells. Surviving recipient T cells and thymic progenitors accounted for the high day-60 TCRbeta diversity observed in some patients.

Unique molecular identifiers were used in preparing the TCRbeta library. From the PCR reads, TCRdb called clonotypes with MiXCR, one entry per CDR3 protein. The repertoire holds fewer than 700,000 distinct CDR3 sequences, over 10% seen once, with over 2% in the top ten. V gave up 7 bases and J gave up 7 bases, with 14 bases separating them. CDR1 and CDR2 from the germline V gene are SQVTM and ANQGSEA. The CDR3 spans 11 residues. This material consisted of PBMCs, mostly from graft donor cells, taken 360 days after TCRalphabeta/CD19-depleted stem cell transplant. V gene TRBV29-1 combines with J gene TRBJ2-7, with D possibly TRBD2 on 5 matching bases. The TCR comes from a male patient aged 10 to 17 who had a stem cell transplant for acute myeloid leukemia, so the T cells may come from the graft donor. CDR3 sequence: CSAKNSGEQYF. In nucleotides, the CDR3 is TGCAGCGCCAAGAATTCGGGGGAGCAGTACTTC.